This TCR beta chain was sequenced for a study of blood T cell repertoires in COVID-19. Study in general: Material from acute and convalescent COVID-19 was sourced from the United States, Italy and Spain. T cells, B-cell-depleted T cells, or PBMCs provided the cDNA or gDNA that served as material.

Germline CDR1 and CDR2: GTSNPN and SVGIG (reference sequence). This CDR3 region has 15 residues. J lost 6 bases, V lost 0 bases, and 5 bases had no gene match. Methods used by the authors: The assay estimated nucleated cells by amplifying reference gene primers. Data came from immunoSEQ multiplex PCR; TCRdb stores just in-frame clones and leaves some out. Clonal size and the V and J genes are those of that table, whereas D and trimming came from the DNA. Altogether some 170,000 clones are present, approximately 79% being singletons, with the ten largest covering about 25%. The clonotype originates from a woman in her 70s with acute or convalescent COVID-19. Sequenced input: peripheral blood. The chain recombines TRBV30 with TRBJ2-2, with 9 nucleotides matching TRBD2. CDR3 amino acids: CAWSVLAGEAGELFF. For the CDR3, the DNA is TGTGCCTGGAGTGTATTAGCGGGAGAGGCCGGGGAGCTGTTTTTT.